These 15 T cell receptor beta chains were all obtained from the same sample, sequenced in a study of shared clonotypes between healthy human individuals. Here immunoSEQ multiplex PCR was the method, and the copy in TCRdb shows in-frame clones only, minus some. The data hold 450,000 to 500,000 clones, with approximately 82% observed a single time. The sample taken for sequencing was PBMCs. The receptors derive from a woman aged 35 to 49 in good health. Some clones in this sample may be carry-over from other donors' samples.

The chain has TRBV27 and TRBJ1-2; possible D gene TRBD1, 5 bases. From germline, CDR1 is MNHEY and CDR2 SMNVEV (reference sequence). Trimming removed 4 bases at V and 7 bases at J, with 19 bases between. This CDR3 region has 15 residues. The CDR3 is CASSSVWGAVSGYTF. CDR3 sequence (DNA): TGTGCCAGCAGTTCCGTTTGGGGCGCAGTATCTGGCTACACCTTC.

J is TRBJ1-1 and V is TRBV2; TRBD1 matches at 9 bases. The J segment lost 4 bases and the V segment lost 7 bases, leaving 7 bases of the junction unmatched. The CDR3 length is 14 residues. Per the germline V gene, CDR1 is SNHLY and CDR2 is FYNNEI. CDR3 loop: CASTGIQGATEAFF. The CDR3 DNA sequence: TGTGCCAGCACTGGGATACAGGGGGCCACTGAAGCTTTCTTT.

The rearrangement links TRBV7-9 to TRBJ2-7, with no clear D. Trimming removed 4 bases from V and 6 bases from J, with 10 bases in between. This CDR3 has 12 residues. Germline CDR1 and CDR2: SEHNR and FQNEAQ (reference sequence). CDR3 in DNA: TGTGCCAGCAGCTCCGGGCACGGCGAGCAGTACTTC. As protein: CASSSGHGEQYF.

V usage is TRBV7-3 and J usage is TRBJ2-1; D gene unclear. This CDR3 has 13 amino acids. V gave up 5 bases and J gave up 4 bases, with 9 bases separating them. Germline-derived CDR1 and CDR2 are SGHTA and FQGTGA. The CDR3 here is CASSPPGYNEQFF. In DNA form, the CDR3 reads TGTGCCAGCAGCCCCCCTGGTTACAATGAGCAGTTCTTC.

The chain is built from TRBV5-6 and TRBJ2-1; 12 bases are shared with TRBD2. The length of the CDR3 is 16 residues. Germline lookup yields CDR1 SGHDT and CDR2 YYEEEE. Trimming took 3 bases from V and 3 from J; bases not matched to a gene: 4. In DNA, the CDR3 is TGTGCCAGCAGCTACCTAGCGGGAGGGATCTACAATGAGCAGTTCTTC. Translation gives CASSYLAGGIYNEQFF.

V usage is TRBV11-2 and J usage is TRBJ1-2; D possibly corresponds to TRBD1 (6 bases). CDR1 SGHAT and CDR2 FQNNGV come from the germline V gene. The CDR3 has 17 residues. V was trimmed by 3 bases and J by 0 bases, leaving 17 bases between them. CDR3 in DNA: TGTGCCAGCAGCTTGGGGCTCCGGGACACACCTAACTATGGCTACACCTTC. It is translated as CASSLGLRDTPNYGYTF.

This clone has only a few counts. This chain links TRBV6-5 with TRBJ1-5; TRBD1 is a possible D gene (6 bases). Germline-derived CDR1 and CDR2 are MNHEY and SVGAGI. V was cut by 1 base and J by 0 bases, with 7 bases left in between. The CDR3 is 15 residues long. The CDR3 is CASSYYRVSNQPQHF. The CDR3 DNA follows: TGTGCCAGCAGTTACTACAGGGTTAGCAATCAGCCCCAGCATTTT.

This chain joins TRBV19 and TRBJ2-7; TRBD2 aligns across 11 bases. CDR1 is LNHDA and CDR2 is SQIVND in the germline V gene (reference sequence). The CDR3 runs 14 residues. After removal of 4 bases from V and 2 bases from J, the junction contained 1 base not matched to a gene. This CDR3 reads CASSKLAGAYEQYF. The DNA for the CDR3 is TGTGCCAGTAGTAAACTAGCGGGGGCCTACGAGCAGTACTTC.

As regards this clone: Since a much larger clone is just one base distant, this may be a read error. The chain links TRBV30 to TRBJ1-4; D call uncertain. The length of the CDR3 is 15 residues. CDR1 and CDR2 from the germline V gene are GTSNPN and SVGIG (reference sequence). DNA for the CDR3: TGTGTCTGGAGTGTACTGGGCGGGACTAATGAAAAACTGTTTTTT. It codes for CVWSVLGGTNEKLFF.

V usage is TRBV2 and J usage is TRBJ2-5; 13 bases align to TRBD2. The J call may be faulty, since TRBJ2-7 better matches the DNA end. This CDR3 is 15 amino acids long. CDR1 and CDR2 (germline): SNHLY, FYNNEI. The CDR3 sequence is CASSVTSGGPYEQYF. The CDR3 DNA is TGTGCCAGCAGTGTGACTAGCGGGGGGCCCTACGAGCAGTACTTC.

The chain links TRBV6-4 to TRBJ1-2, with D hard to call. Per germline, CDR1 MRHNA and CDR2 SNTAGT. The CDR3 is 13 amino acids. Trimming removed 6 bases from V and 3 bases from J, with 11 bases in between. Here the CDR3 DNA reads TGTGCCAGCAGAGCCGGGCTTCACTATGGCTACACCTTC. Residues: CASRAGLHYGYTF.

The gene calls are TRBV28 and TRBJ2-7; possibly TRBD2 for D (6 bases). CDR1 and CDR2 (germline): MDHEN, SYDVKM. This CDR3 is built from 14 residues. Trimming pared 6 bases from V and 1 base from J, leaving 13 bases between. The CDR3 loop is CASSGGPLSYEQYF. In DNA, the CDR3 is TGTGCCAGCAGCGGAGGGCCCCTATCCTACGAGCAGTACTTC.

This sequence joins TRBV4-2 and TRBJ1-5; TRBD1 aligns across 7 bases. The V segment lost 0 bases and the J segment 7 bases; nucleotides outside the gene matches: 6. Germline V lookup: CDR1 LGHNA, CDR2 YNFKEQ. The CDR3 totals 15 residues. CDR3: CASSQENRGTQPQHF. The DNA of the CDR3 is TGTGCCAGCAGCCAAGAAAACAGGGGAACCCAGCCCCAGCATTTT.

The chain uses TRBV30 and TRBJ1-1; D is uncertain. Per germline, CDR1 GTSNPN and CDR2 SVGIG (reference sequence). The length of the CDR3 is 13 residues. V lost 4 bases, J lost 3 bases, and 12 bases lay in between. CDR3 loop: CAWTPNPDTEAFF. The CDR3 region has the DNA TGTGCCTGGACCCCAAACCCGGACACTGAAGCTTTCTTT.

V and J are TRBV19 and TRBJ1-2; tentative D call: TRBD1 (5 bases). Germline V gives CDR1 LNHDA, CDR2 SQIVND (reference sequence). The CDR3 contains 14 residues. V gave up 6 bases and J gave up 4 bases, with 15 bases separating them. DNA for the CDR3: TGTGCCAGTAGCGGGGCCCCGGGAGGCTATGGCTACACCTTC. Encoded protein: CASSGAPGGYGYTF.